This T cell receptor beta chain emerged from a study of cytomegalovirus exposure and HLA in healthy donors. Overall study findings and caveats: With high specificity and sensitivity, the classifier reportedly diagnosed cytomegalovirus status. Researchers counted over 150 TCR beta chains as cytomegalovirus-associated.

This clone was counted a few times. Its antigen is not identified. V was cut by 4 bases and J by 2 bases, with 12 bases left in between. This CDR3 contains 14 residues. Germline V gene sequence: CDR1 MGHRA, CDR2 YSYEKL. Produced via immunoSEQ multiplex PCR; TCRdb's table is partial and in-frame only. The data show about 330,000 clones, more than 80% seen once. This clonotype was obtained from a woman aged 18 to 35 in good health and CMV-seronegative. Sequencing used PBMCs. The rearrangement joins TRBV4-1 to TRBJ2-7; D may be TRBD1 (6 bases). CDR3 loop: CASSPAGETYEQYF. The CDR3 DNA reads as TGCGCCAGCAGCCCCGCAGGGGAGACCTACGAGCAGTACTTC.